This TCR beta chain was obtained from a study of cytomegalovirus exposure and HLA in healthy donors. Study at large: Early released data comprised 80 million or so unique TCRs from HLA-typed donors. Study results and caveats: Listed as cytomegalovirus-associated were 150 to 200 TCR beta chains. TCR beta sequences reportedly predicted most subjects' HLA-A and HLA-B alleles accurately.

Points on this clone: Its specificity is not known.

Amplification used 60 Vbeta primers and 13 Jbeta primers. Generated by immunoSEQ multiplex PCR, the TCRdb table keeps only in-frame clones and is missing some. The sample holds about 160,000 clones, more than 60% seen once. The CDR3 loop spans 15 amino acids. V was trimmed by 3 bases and J by 1 base, leaving 11 bases between them. In germline, CDR1 is PRHDT, CDR2 FYEKMQ (reference sequence). Sequencing was carried out using PBMCs. This TCR was sampled from a woman in her twenties or thirties in good health and CMV-seronegative. The rearrangement joins TRBV13 to TRBJ2-3, with TRBD2 as a possible D gene (6 bases). This CDR3 is CASSLRGFGTDTQYF. The CDR3 DNA sequence: TGTGCCAGCAGCTTGCGGGGTTTTGGCACAGATACGCAGTATTTT.